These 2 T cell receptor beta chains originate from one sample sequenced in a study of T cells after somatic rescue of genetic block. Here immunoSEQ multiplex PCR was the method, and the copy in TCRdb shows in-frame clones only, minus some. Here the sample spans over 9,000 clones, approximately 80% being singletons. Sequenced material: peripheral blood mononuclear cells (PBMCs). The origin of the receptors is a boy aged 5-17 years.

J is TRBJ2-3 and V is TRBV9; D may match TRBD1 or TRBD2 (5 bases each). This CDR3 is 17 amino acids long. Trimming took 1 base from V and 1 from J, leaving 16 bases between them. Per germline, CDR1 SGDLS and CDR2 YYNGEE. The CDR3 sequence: CASSVRKEGFGTDTQYF. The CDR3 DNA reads TGTGCCAGCAGCGTAAGAAAAGAGGGGTTCGGCACAGATACGCAGTATTTT.

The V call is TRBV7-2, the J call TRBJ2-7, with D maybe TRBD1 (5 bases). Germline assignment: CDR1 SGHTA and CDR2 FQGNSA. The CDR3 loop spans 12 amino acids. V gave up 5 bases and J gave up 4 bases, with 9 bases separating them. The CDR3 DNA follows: TGTGCCAGCAGCACCAGGGCTTACGAGCAGTACTTC. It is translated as CASSTRAYEQYF.